These 5 T cell receptor beta chains were all obtained from the same sample, sequenced in a study of spatial heterogeneity in lung cancer. TCRdb reprocessed the 5' RACE reads with MiXCR, giving one entry per CDR3 protein. The table lists about 48,000 distinct CDR3 sequences, roughly 5% of them singletons. The time point: sample taken at primary tumor resection. The sequencing here drew on PBMCs, taken at surgery. These receptors came from a male donor with early-stage non-small cell lung cancer.

This clonotype came up many times. V usage is TRBV5-6 and J usage is TRBJ2-1; TRBD2 matches at 10 bases. CDR3 length equals 14 residues. The V gene's germline CDR1 is SGHDT and CDR2 YYEEEE. The J segment lost 9 bases and the V segment lost 4 bases, leaving 7 bases of the junction unmatched. CDR3 sequence reads: CASSPGLAYGEQFF. The CDR3 DNA is TGTGCCAGCAGCCCGGGACTAGCGTACGGTGAGCAGTTCTTC.

This clonotype showed up many times. The V call is TRBV27, the J call TRBJ2-2, with a tentative D call TRBD2 (5 bases). CDR1 and CDR2 from the germline V gene are MNHEY and SMNVEV (reference sequence). The CDR3 runs 14 residues. The V and J ends lost 5 bases and 5 bases respectively, with 12 bases between them. CDR3 protein: CASSGIGRTGELFF. DNA for the CDR3: TGTGCCAGCAGTGGGATAGGGAGAACCGGGGAGCTGTTTTTT.

This clonotype was detected ten times or more. The chain uses TRBV3-1 and TRBJ2-7; 9 bases line up with TRBD1. Germline values: CDR1 LGHDT, CDR2 YNNKEL (reference sequence). There are 14 residues in the CDR3. Trimming took 1 base from V and 5 from J; bases not matched to a gene: 3. In nucleotides, the CDR3 is TGTGCCAGCAGCCAAGTACAGGGGGCAGACGAGCAGTACTTC. Protein: CASSQVQGADEQYF.

This clonotype has ten or more counts. CDR3 sequence reads: CSVAVASEDEYNEQFF. The DNA of the CDR3 is TGCAGCGTTGCCGTGGCTAGCGAGGATGAATACAATGAGCAGTTCTTC. V gene TRBV29-1 combines with J gene TRBJ2-1, with D perhaps matching TRBD2 (6 bases). The V gene's germline CDR1 is SQVTM and CDR2 ANQGSEA. V dropped 4 bases and J dropped 4 bases, with 20 bases sitting between them. The CDR3 consists of 16 residues.

This clonotype was counted ten times or more. The rearrangement uses TRBV2 and TRBJ2-3, with a possible D match to TRBD1 (6 bases). V was pared by 3 bases and J by 2 bases, with 9 bases between. Germline loops: CDR1 SNHLY, CDR2 FYNNEI. The CDR3 spans 14 residues. The CDR3 nucleotides are TGTGCCAGCAGTGAGGGACATATCACAGATACGCAGTATTTT. Translation gives CASSEGHITDTQYF.